This T cell receptor (beta chain) was identified during a study of shared clonotypes between healthy human individuals. Only in-frame clones appear in the TCRdb table, and some are missing; sequencing was by immunoSEQ multiplex PCR. Here the sample spans some 660,000 clones, 73% being singletons. The sample comprised memory CD4+ T cells sorted from blood. Subset here: CD45RA-negative fraction. This sequence was found in a woman aged 30 to 39 in good health.

CDR3 protein: CASSYRAGANVLTF. For the CDR3, the DNA is TGTGCCAGCAGCTACAGGGCTGGGGCCAACGTCCTGACTTTC. This chain uses TRBV5-6 with TRBJ2-6; possibly TRBD1 for D (6 bases). Looked up from germline, CDR1 is SGHDT and CDR2 is YYEEEE. Trimming took off 3 bases at V and 2 bases at J, with 6 bases between the two ends. The CDR3 is made up of 14 amino acids.